Following are 26 T cell receptor beta chains from one sample sequenced in a study of molecular identifiers for immune sequencing clone quantification (dated by TCRdb to 2016 to 2019). The library relied on PCR. The reads were generated on an Illumina HiSeq 4000. The public reads were quality trimmed at Q25 with fastp and then assembled into clones with MiXCR by TCRdb, keeping productive beta chains. Rows with one shared CDR3 protein collapse into an entry with the most common genes and DNA. The sample table records 490,000 or so distinct CDR3 sequences; about a fifth of these occur just once. Jointly, the top ten make up under 0.85% of the sample. The sequencing input was naive CD8+ T cells from blood, with Jurkat cell RNA spiked in. Taken with the paper, the label for cell subset or site translates to: FACS-sorted CD8+CD4-CCR7+CD45RA+ naive T cells. The receptor set was obtained from a human donor in good health. Some libraries in this study had Jurkat cell RNA spiked in.

This clonotype was observed at least ten times. This chain joins TRBV20-1 and TRBJ2-7, with D possibly being TRBD1 (6 bases). V lost 4 bases and J lost 1, with 14 bases in between. The CDR3 extends over 14 amino acids. The germline V gene encodes CDR1 DFQATT and CDR2 SNEGSKA (reference sequence). This chain's CDR3 is CSAIGQGSSYEQYF. Here the CDR3 DNA reads TGCAGTGCTATTGGCCAGGGGAGTTCCTACGAGCAGTACTTC.

The table lists this clonotype with many counts. The chain joins TRBV27 to TRBJ2-7, with D uncertain. Germline V gene lookup returns CDR1 MNHEY and CDR2 SMNVEV (reference sequence). V lost 5 bases and J 5 bases, leaving 13 bases between the germline ends. This CDR3 has 13 amino acids. Here the CDR3 DNA reads TGTGCCAGCAGTACCGGACCGGGCCACGAGCAGTACTTC. Amino acids: CASSTGPGHEQYF.

At least ten counts were recorded for this clonotype. The chain carries TRBV29-1 and TRBJ2-3, with D possibly being TRBD1 (6 bases). This CDR3 spans 16 amino acids. V was shortened by 0 bases and J by 4 bases, with 17 bases between the two germline ends. Germline CDR1 reads SQVTM; CDR2 reads ANQGSEA. CDR3 DNA: TGCAGCGTTGAAGATCTCGAGGGGGACCCGGCAGATACGCAGTATTTT. Translated, it gives CSVEDLEGDPADTQYF.

This clonotype was observed many times. This chain joins TRBV27 and TRBJ2-7; possibly TRBD2 for D (5 bases). V dropped 4 bases and J dropped 3 bases, with 10 bases sitting between them. The germline gives CDR1 MNHEY, CDR2 SMNVEV (reference sequence). This CDR3 is built from 13 residues. The DNA for the CDR3 is TGTGCCAGCAGTTATGAACGGGGCTACGAGCAGTACTTC. This sequence encodes CASSYERGYEQYF.

The V gene is TRBV6-2 or TRBV6-3, the J gene TRBJ2-7, with TRBD1 matching 9 bases. J lost 3 bases, V lost 0 bases, and 9 bases had no gene match. Germline V gives CDR1 MNHEY, CDR2 SVGEGT. The CDR3 is made up of 17 amino acids. The DNA for the CDR3 is TGTGCCAGCAGTTACTCGGTGGACAGGGGAATATACTACGAGCAGTACTTC. Encoded protein: CASSYSVDRGIYYEQYF.

This clonotype was seen ten or more times. The genes are TRBV6-2 or TRBV6-3 and TRBJ1-1; D might be TRBD1 (6 bases). The CDR3 contains 13 residues. Germline V gene sequence: CDR1 MNHEY, CDR2 SVGEGT. Trimming removed 4 bases from V and 8 bases from J, with 14 bases in between. The CDR3 DNA sequence: TGTGCCAGCAGTTTGACGCCGGGACAAGAAGCTTTCTTT. Translating gives CASSLTPGQEAFF.

This clonotype was observed a handful of times. This chain links TRBV3-1 with TRBJ2-7; TRBD2 matches at 9 bases. Unmatched junction bases numbered 12, after V lost 0 bases and J lost 3 bases. Germline CDR1 reads LGHDT; CDR2 reads YNNKEL (reference sequence). The CDR3 runs 18 residues. The CDR3 loop is CASSQEIRLAAGGYEQYF. In DNA form, the CDR3 reads TGTGCCAGCAGCCAAGAAATTAGATTGGCAGCGGGAGGCTACGAGCAGTACTTC.

This clonotype was seen many times. The chain combines TRBV5-1 with TRBJ2-7; 10 positions agree with TRBD2. The CDR3 extends over 17 amino acids. In germline, CDR1 is SGHRS, CDR2 YFSETQ. Germline trimming cut 4 bases from V and 2 bases from J; bases unmatched to any gene: 12. CDR3 in amino acids: CASSGEQTSGRTYEQYF. In DNA form, the CDR3 reads TGCGCCAGCAGCGGGGAACAGACTAGCGGGCGAACCTACGAGCAGTACTTC.

In its sample, this clonotype was seen many times. J is TRBJ1-1 and V is TRBV20-1, with TRBD1 identical over 7 bases. Germline CDR1 DFQATT, CDR2 SNEGSKA (reference sequence). The CDR3 has 12 residues. J lost 8 bases, V lost 5 bases, and 8 bases had no gene match. The CDR3 loop is CSAPPPGQEAFF. Here the CDR3 DNA reads TGCAGTGCTCCCCCCCCGGGACAGGAAGCTTTCTTT.

This clonotype was seen repeatedly, ten times or more. This chain joins TRBV9 and TRBJ2-3, with D unclear. This CDR3 comprises 11 residues. Germline CDR1 reads SGDLS; CDR2 reads YYNGEE. V lost 0 bases, J lost 11 bases, and 7 bases lay in between. In DNA, the CDR3 is TGTGCCAGCAGCGTAGGGGATCTGCAGTATTTT. Protein product: CASSVGDLQYF.

The J gene is TRBJ2-1, the V gene TRBV4-3, with 13 nucleotides matching TRBD2. V lost 0 bases, J lost 0 bases, and 5 bases stayed unmatched. This CDR3 region has 19 residues. The germline V gene encodes CDR1 LGHNA and CDR2 YSLEER. The DNA of the CDR3 is TGCGCCAGCAGCCAAGATCCGGGACTAGCGGGAAGCTCCTACAATGAGCAGTTCTTC. Translation gives CASSQDPGLAGSSYNEQFF.

This clonotype was seen a handful of times. The chain has TRBV7-9 and TRBJ2-2; tentative D call: TRBD1 (5 bases). V was pared by 0 bases and J by 1 base, with 12 bases between. CDR3 size: 17 residues. Germline loops: CDR1 SEHNR, CDR2 FQNEAQ (reference sequence). CDR3 loop: CASSLAYGAGNTGELFF. CDR3 bases: TGTGCCAGCAGCTTAGCCTATGGGGCAGGGAACACCGGGGAGCTGTTTTTT.

In its sample, this clonotype was seen many times. The chain is built from TRBV6-6 and TRBJ2-7, with TRBD1 as a possible D gene (5 bases). The V gene's germline CDR1 is MNHNY and CDR2 SVGAGI (reference sequence). The CDR3 spans 13 residues. Trimming shortened V by 6 bases and J by 3 bases, and 12 bases separated the two germline ends. The CDR3 is CASSVSGFYEQYF. The DNA of the CDR3 is TGTGCCAGCAGCGTGTCAGGGTTCTACGAGCAGTACTTC.

This clonotype has a handful of counts. A much larger clone lies a single base off, so this may be a read error. This rearrangement joins TRBV7-2 to TRBJ2-7; D remains ambiguous. Germline V CDR1 and CDR2: SGHTA, FQGNSA. The CDR3 is 16 amino acids. The CDR3 reads CANSLDMGPALYEQYF. CDR3 DNA: TGTGCCAACAGCTTAGATATGGGTCCGGCCCTCTACGAGCAGTACTTC.

This clonotype was seen a handful of times. The V and J genes are TRBV28 and TRBJ2-7; D gene ambiguous. Germline V CDR1 and CDR2: MDHEN, SYDVKM. This CDR3 spans 13 amino acids. V dropped 3 bases and J dropped 2 bases, with 8 bases sitting between them. The CDR3 coding sequence is TGTGCCAGCAGTTTGGAGATTACCTACGAGCAGTACTTC. As protein: CASSLEITYEQYF.

This clonotype appeared a single time. Because it lacks the conserved phenylalanine or tryptophan at the end, this CDR3 is likely a read error. The limits of the CDR3 on the DNA are not certain, so only TCRdb's listed CDR3 is given. The V call is TRBV6-2 or TRBV6-3, the J call TRBJ1-1; the D call TRBD1 from the table was never checked on the DNA. The CDR3 has 11 residues if both end residues are counted. CDR1 and CDR2 from the germline V gene are MNHEY and SVGEGT. The CDR3 spells CASSYGGEASS.

The chain has TRBV6-5 and TRBJ1-1; no clear D. The CDR3 contains 14 residues. Germline CDR1 is MNHEY and CDR2 is SVGAGI. Trimming took off 4 bases at V and 2 bases at J, with 11 bases between the two ends. CDR3 nucleotide sequence: TGTGCCAGCAGTTTGGAGGGCCCAAACACTGAAGCTTTCTTT. Its protein is CASSLEGPNTEAFF.

The DNA of the CDR3 is TGTGCCTGGAGTCCACTTGCGGAGACCCAGTACTTC. Protein product: CAWSPLAETQYF. The genes are TRBV30 and TRBJ2-5; unclear D gene. The germline V and J ends were trimmed by 2 bases and 5 bases, with 9 bases remaining between them. The CDR3 has 12 amino acids. Germline loops: CDR1 GTSNPN, CDR2 SVGIG (reference sequence).

On this clonotype itself: With a much larger clone just one base away, this may be a read error. The chain is built from TRBV5-3 and TRBJ2-7; TRBD1 aligns across 7 bases. TRBV5-3 is an open reading frame whose function is uncertain. CDR3 length: 13 amino acids. CDR3 nucleotides: TGTGTCAGCAGGGGACAGTTAGGCTACGAGCAGTACTTC. Protein sequence: CVSRGQLGYEQYF.

Details on this clonotype: One junction end disagrees with the germline gene, perhaps due to a read error. The rearrangement joins TRBV20-1 to TRBJ2-1; tentative D call: TRBD2 (6 bases). Germline V CDR1 and CDR2: DFQATT, SNEGSKA (reference sequence). CDR3 length equals 14 residues. CDR3 sequence (DNA): TGCAGTGCCAAAAGCGGGTACTCCTACAATGAGCAGTCCTTC. Protein sequence: CSAKSGYSYNEQSF.

This clonotype was seen more than once but under ten times. CDR3 nucleotide sequence: TGTGCCAGCAGCCCTGAACGGCAGATTGGGGACACTGAAGCTTTCTTT. Amino acid sequence: CASSPERQIGDTEAFF. This rearrangement joins TRBV7-3 to TRBJ1-1; D call uncertain. CDR1 and CDR2 from the germline V gene are SGHTA and FQGTGA. The CDR3 consists of 16 residues. V lost 5 bases and J 3 bases, leaving 19 bases between the germline ends. The variable domain in full, completed from reference TRBV7-3 and TRBJ1-1, reads GAGVSQTPSNKVTEKGKYVELRCDPISGHTALYWYRQSLGQGPEFLIYFQGTGAADDSGLPNDRFFAVRPEGSVSTLKIQRTERGDSAVYLCASSPERQIGDTEAFFGQGTRLTVV.

This clonotype was counted between two and nine times. Its ends do not fully match the called genes, so a read error is possible. The chain joins TRBV4-1 to TRBJ1-1; D remains ambiguous. Germline values: CDR1 MGHRA, CDR2 YSYEKL. CDR3 length: 11 amino acids. CDR3 residues: CASSQDYEFLF. In DNA, the CDR3 is TGCGCCAGCAGCCAAGATTATGAGTTTCTCTTT.

This clonotype was observed at least ten times. J is TRBJ1-1 and V is TRBV7-9, with 10 bases lining up with TRBD1. CDR3 length: 14 residues. With V trimmed by 5 bases and J by 6 bases, 6 bases remained unmatched. Germline V lookup: CDR1 SEHNR, CDR2 FQNEAQ (reference sequence). CDR3 coding DNA: TGTGCCAGCAGCCCGGACAGGGGGAAACCTGAAGCTTTCTTT. It codes for CASSPDRGKPEAFF.

This clonotype was seen a single time. The rearrangement links TRBV19 to TRBJ1-4, with D unresolved. The CDR3 contains 15 residues. V lost 4 bases, J lost 8 bases, and 17 bases lay in between. In germline, CDR1 is LNHDA, CDR2 SQIVND (reference sequence). The CDR3 region is CASSREGGEEEKLFF. The DNA for the CDR3 is TGTGCCAGTAGTAGGGAGGGTGGAGAAGAAGAAAAACTGTTTTTT.

The sample holds a few counts of this clonotype. This chain uses TRBV5-1 with TRBJ1-2; D is undetermined. Trimming stripped 0 bases from V and 6 bases from J, with 9 bases between. This CDR3 is 13 amino acids long. The germline V gene has CDR1 SGHRS and CDR2 YFSETQ. The CDR3 sequence is CASSLASVNGYTF. The CDR3, as DNA: TGCGCCAGCAGCTTGGCGTCAGTGAATGGCTACACCTTC.

This clonotype has a handful of counts. The CDR3 is CASSQRSWGIPGELFF. The CDR3, as DNA: TGTGCCAGCAGCCAAAGGAGTTGGGGTATTCCCGGGGAGCTGTTTTTT. The chain links TRBV14 to TRBJ2-2; no firm D call. The V end lost 2 bases, the J end lost 6 bases, and 16 bases lay between the germline ends. This CDR3 spans 16 amino acids. Looked up from germline, CDR1 is SGHDN and CDR2 is FVKESK.